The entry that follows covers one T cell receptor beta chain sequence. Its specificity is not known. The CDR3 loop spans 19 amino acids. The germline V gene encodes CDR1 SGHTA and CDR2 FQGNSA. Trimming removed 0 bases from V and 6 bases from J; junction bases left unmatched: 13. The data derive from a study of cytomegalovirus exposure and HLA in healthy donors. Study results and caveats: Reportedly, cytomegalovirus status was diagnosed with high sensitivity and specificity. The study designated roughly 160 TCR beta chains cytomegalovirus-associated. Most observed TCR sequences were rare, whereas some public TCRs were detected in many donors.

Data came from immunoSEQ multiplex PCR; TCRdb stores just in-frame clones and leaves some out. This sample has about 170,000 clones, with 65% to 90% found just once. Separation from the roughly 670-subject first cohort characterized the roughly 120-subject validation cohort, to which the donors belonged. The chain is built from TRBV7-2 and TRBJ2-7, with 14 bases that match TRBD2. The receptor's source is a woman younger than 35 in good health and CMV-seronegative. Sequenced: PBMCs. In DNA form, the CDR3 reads TGTGCCAGCAGCTTAGCCCCGACTAGCGGGGGGGCCATTACAAGCGAGCAGTACTTC. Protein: CASSLAPTSGGAITSEQYF.